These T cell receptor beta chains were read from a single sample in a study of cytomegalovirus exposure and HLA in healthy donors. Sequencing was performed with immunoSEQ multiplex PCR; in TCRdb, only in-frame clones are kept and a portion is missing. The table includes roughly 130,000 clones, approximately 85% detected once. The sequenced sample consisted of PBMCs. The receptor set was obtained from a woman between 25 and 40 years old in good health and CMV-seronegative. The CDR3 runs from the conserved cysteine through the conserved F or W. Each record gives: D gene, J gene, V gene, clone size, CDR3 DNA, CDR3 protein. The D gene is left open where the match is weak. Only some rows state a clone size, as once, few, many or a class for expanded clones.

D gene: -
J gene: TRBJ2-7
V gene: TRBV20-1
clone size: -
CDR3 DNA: TGCAGTGCACCTCTCGCGTGGGAGCAGTACTTC
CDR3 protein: CSAPLAWEQYF

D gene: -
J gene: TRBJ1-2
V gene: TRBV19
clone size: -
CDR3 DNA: TGTGCCAGTAGGTCACTGGAGGGGCTCTATGGCTACACCTTC
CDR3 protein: CASRSLEGLYGYTF

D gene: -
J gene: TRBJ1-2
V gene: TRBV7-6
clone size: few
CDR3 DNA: TGTGCCAGCAGCTTAGGGCCCACGGCGGGTGGCTACACCTTC
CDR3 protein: CASSLGPTAGGYTF

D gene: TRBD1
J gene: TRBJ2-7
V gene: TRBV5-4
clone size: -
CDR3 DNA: TGTGCCAGCAGCTCACTAGGACAGGGGTCGTTAGCCGAGCAGTACTTC
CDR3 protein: CASSSLGQGSLAEQYF

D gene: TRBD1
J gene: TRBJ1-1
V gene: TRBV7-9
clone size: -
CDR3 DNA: TGTGCCAGCAGCTTGGAGGGACAGCCCACTGAAGCTTTCTTT
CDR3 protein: CASSLEGQPTEAFF

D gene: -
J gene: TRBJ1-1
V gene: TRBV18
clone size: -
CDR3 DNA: TGTGCCAGCTCACCCCCGGGGACAATGAACACTGAAGCTTTCTTT
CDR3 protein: CASSPPGTMNTEAFF

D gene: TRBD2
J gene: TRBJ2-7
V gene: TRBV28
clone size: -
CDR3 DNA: TGTGCCAGCAGTGAAAGAGGGACTAGCTACGAGCAGTACTTC
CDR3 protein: CASSERGTSYEQYF

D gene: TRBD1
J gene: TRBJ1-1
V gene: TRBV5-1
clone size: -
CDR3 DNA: TGCGCCAGCAGCTTGGAGGGGGCCAACACTGAAGCTTTCTTT
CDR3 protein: CASSLEGANTEAFF

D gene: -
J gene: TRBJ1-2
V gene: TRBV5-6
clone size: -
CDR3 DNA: TGTGCCAGCAGGACGGGGAGACGAGGCTACACCTTC
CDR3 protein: CASRTGRRGYTF

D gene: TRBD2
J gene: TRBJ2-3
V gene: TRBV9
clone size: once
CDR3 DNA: TGTGCCAGCAGCGTGGGGGGGACAGATACGCAGTATTTT
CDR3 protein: CASSVGGTDTQYF

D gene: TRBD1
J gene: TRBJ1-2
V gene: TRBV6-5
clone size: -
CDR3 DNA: TGTGCCAGCAGAGGACAGGGGCATGGCTACACCTTC
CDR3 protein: CASRGQGHGYTF

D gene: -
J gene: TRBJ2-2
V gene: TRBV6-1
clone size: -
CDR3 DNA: TGTGCCAGTAAAACCTTCCGGGACTACACCGGGGAGCTGTTTTTT
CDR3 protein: CASKTFRDYTGELFF

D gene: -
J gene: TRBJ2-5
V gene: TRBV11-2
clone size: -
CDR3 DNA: TGTGCCAGCAGCTTAGTTTTTGGGCAGGGAGAGACCCAGTACTTC
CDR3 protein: CASSLVFGQGETQYF

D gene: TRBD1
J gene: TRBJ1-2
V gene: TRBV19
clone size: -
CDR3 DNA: TGTGCCAGTAGTATCCCCGAGGGACAGGGGGCGATTAGGTCTGGCTACACCTTC
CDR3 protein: CASSIPEGQGAIRSGYTF

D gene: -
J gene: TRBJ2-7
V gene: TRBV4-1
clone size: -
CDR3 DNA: TGCGCCAGCAGCCAAGCCTCATCTAGCGTGGCCTACGAGCAGTACTTC
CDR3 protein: CASSQASSSVAYEQYF

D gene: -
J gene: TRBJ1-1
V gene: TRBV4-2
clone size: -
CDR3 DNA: TGTGCCAGCAGCCTTCTGGGGGGGAGGGAGGTCGCAAAGGAAGCTTTCTTT
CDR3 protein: CASSLLGGREVAKEAFF

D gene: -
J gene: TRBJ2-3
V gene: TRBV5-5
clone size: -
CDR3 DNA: TGTGCCAGCAGCTGGGAAGGGGAAGGAGATACGCAGTATTTT
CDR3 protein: CASSWEGEGDTQYF